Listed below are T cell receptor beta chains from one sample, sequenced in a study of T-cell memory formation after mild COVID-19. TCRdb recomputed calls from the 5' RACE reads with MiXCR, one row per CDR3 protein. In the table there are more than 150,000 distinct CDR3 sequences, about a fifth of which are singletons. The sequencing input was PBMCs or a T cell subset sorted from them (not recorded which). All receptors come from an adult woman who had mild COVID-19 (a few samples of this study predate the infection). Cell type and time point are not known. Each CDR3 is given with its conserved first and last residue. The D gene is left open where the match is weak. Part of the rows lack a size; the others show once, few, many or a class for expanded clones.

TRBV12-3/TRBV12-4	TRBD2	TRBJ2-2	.	CASSLETSGGTGELFF	TGTGCCAGCAGTTTAGAGACTAGCGGGGGCACCGGGGAGCTGTTTTTT
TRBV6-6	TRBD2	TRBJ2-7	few	CASSYPGTSVQQYF	TGTGCCAGCAGTTACCCTGGGACTAGCGTTCAGCAGTACTTC
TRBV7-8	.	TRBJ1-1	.	CASSLVASGTLNTEAFF	TGTGCCAGCAGCTTAGTTGCCAGTGGGACTTTGAACACTGAAGCTTTCTTT
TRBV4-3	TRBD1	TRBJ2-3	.	CASSQWDREDTQYF	TGCGCCAGCAGCCAATGGGACAGGGAAGATACGCAGTATTTT
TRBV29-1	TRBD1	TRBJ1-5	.	CSVETGENQPQHF	TGCAGCGTTGAGACAGGGGAGAATCAGCCCCAGCATTTT
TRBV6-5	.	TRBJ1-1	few	CASTRGEATEAFF	TGTGCCAGCACCCGGGGGGAGGCCACTGAAGCTTTCTTT
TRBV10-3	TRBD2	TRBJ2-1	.	CAISESIGLANDNEQFF	TGTGCCATCAGTGAGAGTATCGGACTAGCGAATGACAATGAGCAGTTCTTC
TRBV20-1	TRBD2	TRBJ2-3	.	CSASGPGLATTDTQYF	TGCAGTGCTAGTGGACCGGGACTAGCGACGACAGATACGCAGTATTTT
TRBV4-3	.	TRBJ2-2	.	CASSQQTNTGELFF	TGCGCCAGCAGCCAACAGACGAACACCGGGGAGCTGTTTTTT
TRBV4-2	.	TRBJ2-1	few	CASSPRWGSYNEQFF	TGTGCCAGCAGCCCCCGGTGGGGCTCCTACAATGAGCAGTTCTTC
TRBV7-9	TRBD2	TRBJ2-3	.	CASSAFWREVSDTQYF	TGTGCCAGCAGCGCATTTTGGCGGGAGGTATCAGATACGCAGTATTTT
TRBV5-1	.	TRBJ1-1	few	CASSGPEGMNTEAFF	TGCGCCAGCAGCGGACCTGAGGGAATGAACACTGAAGCTTTCTTT
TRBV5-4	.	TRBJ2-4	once	CASSDGYIQYF	TGTGCCAGCAGCGACGGTTACATTCAGTACTTC
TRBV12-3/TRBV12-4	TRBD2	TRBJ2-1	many	CATAAGGGNEQFF	TGTGCCACGGCAGCGGGAGGGGGCAATGAGCAGTTCTTC
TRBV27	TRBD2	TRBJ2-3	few	CASSLGEGVMTDTQYF	TGTGCCAGCAGTTTAGGGGAGGGCGTAATGACAGATACGCAGTATTTT
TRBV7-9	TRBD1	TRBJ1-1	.	CASSLYPGQGSHTEAFF	TGTGCCAGCAGCTTATACCCTGGACAGGGGTCGCACACTGAAGCTTTCTTT
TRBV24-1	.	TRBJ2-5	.	CATSVGGWQETQYF	TGTGCCACCAGTGTGGGGGGTTGGCAAGAGACCCAGTACTTC
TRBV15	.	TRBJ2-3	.	CATSSGSQTDTQYF	TGTGCCACCAGCAGCGGGAGCCAGACAGATACGCAGTATTTT
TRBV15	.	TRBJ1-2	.	CATSRDGQNYGYTF	TGTGCCACCAGCAGAGACGGACAGAACTATGGCTACACCTTC
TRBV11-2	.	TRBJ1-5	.	CASSLGGWNQPQHF	TGTGCCAGCAGCTTAGGAGGGTGGAATCAGCCCCAGCATTTT
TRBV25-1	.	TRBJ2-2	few	CASSTGTVTGELFF	TGTGCCAGCAGTACCGGGACGGTCACCGGGGAGCTGTTTTTT
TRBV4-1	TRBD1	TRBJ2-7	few	CASSRDRGNYEQYF	TGCGCCAGCAGCCGGGACAGGGGGAATTACGAGCAGTACTTC
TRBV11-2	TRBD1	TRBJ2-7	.	CASSTGGGVYEQYF	TGTGCCAGCAGTACAGGGGGCGGGGTATACGAGCAGTACTTC
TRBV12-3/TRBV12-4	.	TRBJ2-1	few	CASSFSSIEQFF	TGTGCCAGCAGTTTTTCATCGATTGAGCAGTTCTTC
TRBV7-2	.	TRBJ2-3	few	CASSLIRPEDTQYF	TGTGCCAGCAGCTTGATTCGTCCGGAAGATACGCAGTATTTT
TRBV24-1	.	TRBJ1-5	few	CATSGAADSNQPQHF	TGTGCCACCAGTGGGGCCGCAGATAGCAATCAGCCCCAGCATTTT
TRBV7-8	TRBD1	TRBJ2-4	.	CASSFLDRGLAKNIQYF	TGTGCCAGCAGCTTCCTGGACAGGGGTCTAGCCAAAAACATTCAGTACTTC
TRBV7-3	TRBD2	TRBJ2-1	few	CASSLMASGVEQFF	TGTGCCAGCAGCTTAATGGCTAGCGGGGTTGAGCAGTTCTTC
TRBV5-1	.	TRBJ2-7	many	CASSLDGTSSYEQYF	TGCGCCAGCAGCTTGGATGGGACTTCTTCCTACGAGCAGTACTTC
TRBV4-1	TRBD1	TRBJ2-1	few	CASTGTGVNNEQFF	TGCGCCAGCACGGGGACAGGGGTTAACAATGAGCAGTTCTTC
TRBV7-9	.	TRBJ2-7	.	CASREYSYEQYF	TGTGCCAGCAGAGAATACAGTTACGAGCAGTACTTC
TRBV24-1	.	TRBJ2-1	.	CATSLGTRNEQFF	TGTGCCACCAGCCTCGGGACACGAAATGAGCAGTTCTTC
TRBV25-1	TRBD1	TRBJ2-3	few	CASSLPRDRADTQYF	TGTGCCAGCAGTCTCCCCCGGGACAGGGCAGATACGCAGTATTTT
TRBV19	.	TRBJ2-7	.	CASSSGITLTYEQYF	TGTGCCAGTTCCTCGGGGATCACCTTGACCTACGAGCAGTACTTC
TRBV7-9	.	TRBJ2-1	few	CASSLGQFF	TGTGCCAGCAGCTTGGGGCAGTTCTTC
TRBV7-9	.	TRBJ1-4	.	CASSSTIGGVLENNEKLFF	TGTGCCAGCAGCTCGACCATCGGGGGAGTCTTGGAAAATAATGAAAAACTGTTTTTT
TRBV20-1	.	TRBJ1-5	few	CSARDWGEHQPQHF	TGCAGTGCTAGAGATTGGGGGGAGCATCAGCCCCAGCATTTT
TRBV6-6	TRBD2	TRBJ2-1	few	CASSYSTSRMSMGSYNEQFF	TGTGCCAGCAGTTACTCGACTAGCCGGATGTCCATGGGCTCCTACAATGAGCAGTTCTTC
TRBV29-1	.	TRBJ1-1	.	CSVGWSGMNTEAFF	TGCAGCGTTGGCTGGTCCGGCATGAACACTGAAGCTTTCTTT
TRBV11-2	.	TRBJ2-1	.	CASSSNYEQFF	TGTGCCAGCAGCTCTAACTATGAGCAGTTCTTC
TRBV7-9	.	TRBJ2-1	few	CASTHTSVERAYNEQFF	TGTGCCAGCACCCACACCAGCGTGGAGCGGGCCTACAATGAGCAGTTCTTC
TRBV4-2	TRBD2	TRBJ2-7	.	CASSPGTRPTGETYEQYF	TGTGCCAGCAGCCCCGGGACTAGGCCTACTGGGGAAACCTACGAGCAGTACTTC
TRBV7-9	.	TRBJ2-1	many	CASSLSSAAPENEQFF	TGTGCCAGCAGCTTGAGTTCGGCGGCGCCGGAGAATGAGCAGTTCTTC
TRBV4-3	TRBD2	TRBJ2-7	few	CASSQDRAGAYEQYF	TGCGCCAGCAGCCAAGATCGAGCGGGAGCCTACGAGCAGTACTTC
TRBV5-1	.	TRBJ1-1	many	CASSIGTQTVLNTEAFF	TGCGCCAGCAGCATTGGGACACAGACAGTCCTGAACACTGAAGCTTTCTTT
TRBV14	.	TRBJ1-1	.	CASSHFGANTEAFF	TGTGCCAGCAGCCATTTCGGTGCGAACACTGAAGCTTTCTTT
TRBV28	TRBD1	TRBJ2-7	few	CASKQGLSYEQYF	TGTGCCAGCAAACAGGGGCTCTCCTACGAGCAGTACTTC
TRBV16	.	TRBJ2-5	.	CASSQSSETQYF	TGTGCCAGCAGCCAATCCTCAGAGACCCAGTACTTC
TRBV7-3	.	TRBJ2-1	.	CASSLGLASEQFF	TGTGCCAGCAGCTTAGGGCTAGCCAGTGAGCAGTTCTTC